Sequencing of this T cell receptor beta chain was carried out in a study of CD8+ T cells in alopecia areata. V was pared by 4 bases and J by 2 bases, with 6 bases between. This CDR3 has 12 residues. Germline assignment: CDR1 SGHNT and CDR2 YYREEE (reference sequence). Once RNA had been extracted, it was reverse transcribed into cDNA to act as the sequencing template. The repertoire was sequenced with immunoSEQ multiplex PCR; TCRdb's copy has only in-frame clones and lacks some. The table lists about 150,000 clones, 47% of them singletons. In the case of this clone: Its target is unknown.

Study-wide findings and caveats: Compared with normal scalp, lesional scalp had higher clonality and more expanded CD8+ clones.

J is TRBJ2-5 and V is TRBV5-4; TRBD1 is a possible D gene (5 bases). Sequencing used CD4+ T cells sorted from blood. The clonotype was recovered from a human donor with alopecia areata. CDR3 DNA: TGTGCCAGCAGCGGGGCGCAAGAGACCCAGTACTTC. Translating it yields CASSGAQETQYF.